This T cell receptor (beta chain) was recovered during a study of human T cells and chemical hapten exposure. The wider study: The sensitizer, 2% DPC, was used on about 2 cm by about 2 cm of upper inner arm skin. DPC 0.01% went on the upper back by patch test, with reading at 6 days.

The time point: patch test 3, about 24 weeks after DPC sensitization. Treatment in this sample: therapeutic diphenylcyclopropenone sensitization with weekly scalp DPC. Each CDR3 protein gets one entry after TCRdb re-called the RACE reads with MiXCR. The sample shows approximately 97,000 distinct CDR3 sequences, roughly 27% of them seen only once. The ends were cut back, 6 bases at V and 12 bases at J, with 14 bases in the middle. The germline CDR1 and CDR2 sequences are MGHDK and SYGVNS. The CDR3 totals 11 residues. Findings and caveats of the study: Because all patients had alopecia, their immune responses might differ from healthy ones.

With respect to this clonotype: The antigen is not known.

This TCR came from a man between 35 and 55 years old with alopecia areata. Some clones in this sample may be carry-over from other donors' samples. Sample: whole blood, taken in connection with sensitization to the hapten diphenylcyclopropenone (DPC). V is TRBV25-1 and J is TRBJ1-1, with D maybe TRBD1 (6 bases). CDR3 region: CASSRDIRSFF. The CDR3 coding sequence is TGTGCCAGCAGCCGGGACATAAGGTCTTTCTTT. The full variable domain, with the rest looked up from reference TRBV25-1 and TRBJ1-1, is EADIYQTPRYLVIGTGKKITLECSQTMGHDKMYWYQQDPGMELHLIHYSYGVNSTEKGDLSSESTVSRIRTEHFPLTLESARPSHTSQYLCASSRDIRSFFGQGTRLTVV.